This TCR beta chain came from a study of cytomegalovirus exposure and HLA in healthy donors. The CDR3 is 15 residues long. Germline CDR1 reads SGHRS; CDR2 reads YFSETQ. Losses at the gene ends were 3 bases for V and 2 bases for J; bases not matched to a gene: 6. Primers: 60 Vbeta forward and 13 Jbeta reverse. Sequencing was performed with immunoSEQ multiplex PCR; in TCRdb, only in-frame clones are kept and a portion is missing. The specimen's table records about 140,000 clones. The sample consisted of PBMCs. The chain joins TRBV5-1 to TRBJ2-3, with TRBD2 matching over 7 bases. The receptor's source is a woman aged 18 to 35 in good health and CMV-seronegative. The CDR3 sequence is CASSSSGDNTDTQYF. The CDR3 nucleotides read TGCGCCAGCAGCTCAAGCGGGGATAACACAGATACGCAGTATTTT.